This is a list of T cell receptor beta chains from one sample in a study of patients and donors after allogeneic stem cell transplantation. MiXCR, applied by TCRdb to the RT-PCR reads, yields one record per CDR3 protein. The table lists over 350,000 distinct CDR3 sequences, around 15% of them singletons. Sequencing input: blood, either unsorted or a sorted T cell fraction (not recorded which). The receptors were gathered from a human donor who was either an allogeneic HSCT recipient or a stem cell or donor lymphocyte infusion donor (not recorded which). It is not recorded whose cells these are; they may come from a transplant donor. The CDR3 runs from the conserved cysteine through the conserved F or W.

V,J,CDR3
TRBV3-1,TRBJ2-2,CASSLGPSSGELFF
TRBV29-1,TRBJ2-5,CSAPRADQETQYF
TRBV12-3/TRBV12-4,TRBJ2-1,CASSARLAAYNEQFF
TRBV12-3/TRBV12-4,TRBJ1-4,CASSFSRPRNEKLFF
TRBV9,TRBJ1-1,CASSVVPAQRNTEAFF
TRBV11-2,TRBJ2-5,CASRRLGGTQYF
TRBV20-1,TRBJ2-3,CSAIRGTSVFQYF
TRBV3-1,TRBJ2-5,CASSRSTGAPQETQYF
TRBV27,TRBJ2-7,CASSLYNAESYEQYF
TRBV29-1,TRBJ2-2,CSVEDVPANTGELFF
TRBV12-3/TRBV12-4,TRBJ2-3,CASSVTLRADTQYF
TRBV12-3/TRBV12-4,TRBJ2-1,CASRLSYEQFF
TRBV2,TRBJ2-1,CASSEEPHPGAYNEQFF
TRBV7-2,TRBJ2-7,CASSLVGQPQYF
TRBV20-1,TRBJ2-7,CSARDPSTISYEQYF
TRBV12-3/TRBV12-4,TRBJ2-7,CASSPGQGESEQYF
TRBV3-1,TRBJ2-1,CASSHLGTEQFF
TRBV20-1,TRBJ2-7,CSARELGGTPGEQYF
TRBV29-1,TRBJ2-3,CSVERASKRTDTQYF
TRBV4-3,TRBJ2-1,CASSQPTGSGGYNEQFF
TRBV6-1,TRBJ2-2,CASSRTEVSNTGELFF
TRBV7-9,TRBJ1-3,CASSDARVEAGNTIYF
TRBV20-1,TRBJ1-5,CSAGGGSNQPQHF
TRBV19,TRBJ2-6,CASSILRGSGANVLTF
TRBV6-1,TRBJ1-2,CASRRDRLLYGYTF
TRBV5-1,TRBJ2-7,CASSYDRYEQYF
TRBV5-5,TRBJ2-3,CASSLETLSTDTQYF